Each of the 17 T cell receptor beta chains below was sequenced from the same sample in a study of T cell responses to AZD1222 COVID-19 vaccine. This table comes from immunoSEQ multiplex PCR, and its TCRdb copy is limited to in-frame clones, with some not included. This sample carries about 150,000 clones, approximately 89% of them seen once, and the ten largest clones take 4% to 5.5%. The specimen was peripheral blood, collected on day 0 of AZD1222 vaccination. These receptors all come from an adult in good health.

This chain uses TRBV2 with TRBJ2-5, with 8 bases that match TRBD2. Germline trimming cut 6 bases from V and 5 bases from J; bases unmatched to any gene: 2. This CDR3 contains 12 residues. Germline V CDR1 and CDR2: SNHLY, FYNNEI. Written as DNA, the CDR3 is TGTGCCAGCAGCCCGGGGGGGGAGACCCAGTACTTC. It specifies CASSPGGETQYF.

The chain has TRBV24-1 and TRBJ2-3, with 8 bases identical to TRBD2. Germline assignment: CDR1 KGHDR and CDR2 SFDVKD. CDR3 size: 14 residues. V lost 6 bases, J lost 3 bases, and 4 bases stayed unmatched. The CDR3 sequence: CATSTGGGTDTQYF. Written as DNA, the CDR3 is TGTGCCACCAGTACGGGAGGGGGGACAGATACGCAGTATTTT.

Concerning this clone itself: Additional DNA sequences in this sample encode the identical CDR3. CDR3 sequence reads: CASSRGNQPQHF. Written as DNA, the CDR3 is TGTGCCAGCAGCAGGGGGAATCAGCCCCAGCATTTT. The V and J genes are TRBV27 and TRBJ1-5; 7 nucleotides line up with TRBD1. Trimming at V came to 6 bases and at J to 4 bases, leaving 0 bases not matched to a gene. In germline, CDR1 is MNHEY, CDR2 SMNVEV (reference sequence). CDR3 size: 12 residues.

The V call is TRBV7-9, the J call TRBJ1-1, with D maybe TRBD1 (6 bases). This CDR3 region has 17 residues. The germline gives CDR1 SEHNR, CDR2 FQNEAQ (reference sequence). The germline V and J ends were trimmed by 1 base and 5 bases, with 20 bases remaining between them. This CDR3 is CASSLVGGNRDITEAFF. For the CDR3, the DNA is TGTGCCAGCAGCTTAGTGGGGGGGAACAGGGATATAACTGAAGCTTTCTTT.

CDR3 coding DNA: TGTGCCAGCTCACCAGGCCGGAGCTCCTACGAGCAGTACTTC. Translation gives CASSPGRSSYEQYF. The V call is TRBV18, the J call TRBJ2-7; D gene unclear. The CDR3 extends over 14 amino acids. V lost 2 bases and J 0 bases, leaving 8 bases between the germline ends. Germline V CDR1 and CDR2: KGHSH, LQKENI.

There are a few counts of this clone. The rearrangement uses TRBV2 and TRBJ2-2; D remains ambiguous. Trimming took off 6 bases at V and 0 bases at J, with 14 bases between the two ends. The V gene's germline CDR1 is SNHLY and CDR2 FYNNEI. The CDR3 sequence is 16 residues long. The CDR3 DNA reads as TGTGCCAGCAGAGTGGACCGACTCCCGAACACCGGGGAGCTGTTTTTT. Protein: CASRVDRLPNTGELFF.

The rearrangement uses TRBV18 and TRBJ2-1; D ambiguous. CDR3 size: 15 residues. The V end was cut by 2 bases, the J end by 6 bases, with 14 bases between. Germline V gives CDR1 KGHSH, CDR2 LQKENI. CDR3 sequence (DNA): TGTGCCAGCTCACCAATAACTTCCCTCGGCAATGAGCAGTTCTTC. As protein: CASSPITSLGNEQFF. The complete variable domain, with remaining parts taken from reference TRBV18 and TRBJ2-1, reads NAGVMQNPRHLVRRRGQEARLRCSPMKGHSHVYWYRQLPEEGLKFMVYLQKENIIDESGMPKERFSAEFPKEGPSILRIQQVVRGDSAAYFCASSPITSLGNEQFFGPGTRLTVL.

The chain carries TRBV4-3 and TRBJ1-3; TRBD1 might be the D (6 bases). This CDR3 has 15 residues. Germline CDR1 LGHNA, CDR2 YSLEER. V dropped 4 bases and J dropped 4 bases, with 14 bases sitting between them. CDR3 region: CASSPTGGQGNTIYF. DNA for the CDR3: TGCGCCAGCAGCCCCACGGGGGGGCAGGGAAACACCATATATTTT.

The count of this clone is one. The chain combines TRBV11-2 with TRBJ2-1, with D possibly matching TRBD2 (6 bases). CDR3 length equals 13 residues. The germline V and J ends were trimmed by 5 bases and 8 bases, with 13 bases remaining between them. The germline V gene encodes CDR1 SGHAT and CDR2 FQNNGV. Here the CDR3 DNA reads TGTGCCAGCAGCCCAGAGGGAGGCTATGAGCAGTTCTTC. Its protein is CASSPEGGYEQFF.

This clone came up a few times. V usage is TRBV28 and J usage is TRBJ2-7; TRBD1 aligns across 8 bases. The CDR3 totals 13 residues. Germline CDR1 and CDR2: MDHEN and SYDVKM. After removal of 6 bases from V and 5 bases from J, the junction contained 6 bases not matched to a gene. CDR3 coding DNA: TGTGCCAGCAGCAGGACAGGGTCCCACGAGCAGTACTTC. The encoded protein is CASSRTGSHEQYF.

The J gene is TRBJ2-7, the V gene TRBV7-9, with D possibly being TRBD1 (6 bases). Per germline, CDR1 SEHNR and CDR2 FQNEAQ (reference sequence). This CDR3 region has 16 residues. V was cut by 4 bases and J by 5 bases, with 21 bases left in between. The DNA of the CDR3 is TGTGCCAGCAGCTCCCAACAACTTAACAGGGCCCACGAGCAGTACTTC. Encoded protein: CASSSQQLNRAHEQYF.

This clone was counted a few times. The genes are TRBV2 and TRBJ2-5, with 7 bases lining up with TRBD2. From germline, CDR1 is SNHLY and CDR2 FYNNEI. The CDR3 contains 17 residues. J was trimmed by 1 base and V by 10 bases; bases with no gene match: 18. This chain's CDR3 is CAITHPPSGASQETQYF. CDR3 coding DNA: TGTGCCATCACTCACCCCCCCAGCGGGGCCTCCCAAGAGACCCAGTACTTC. Complete variable domain (other parts from reference TRBV2 and TRBJ2-5): EPEVTQTPSHQVTQMGQEVILRCVPISNHLYFYWYRQILGQKVEFLVSFYNNEISEKSEIFDDQFSVERPDGSNFTLKIRSTKLEDSAMYFCAITHPPSGASQETQYFGPGTRLLVL.

This chain uses TRBV30 with TRBJ1-2, with D perhaps matching TRBD1 (5 bases). Germline values: CDR1 GTSNPN, CDR2 SVGIG (reference sequence). CDR3 size: 14 residues. V was shortened by 0 bases and J by 8 bases, with 16 bases between the two germline ends. CDR3 coding DNA: TGTGCCTGGAGTGTAGATGTTTGGGGCGGCGGCTACACCTTC. Residues: CAWSVDVWGGGYTF.

The rearrangement links TRBV28 to TRBJ1-2; no definite D call. Deletions cut 2 bases from V and 6 bases from J, with 10 bases between. The CDR3 is 13 amino acids. Germline CDR1 MDHEN, CDR2 SYDVKM. The CDR3 nucleotides read TGTGCCAGCAGTTTAGTCCGGCTAAATGGCTACACCTTC. Its protein product is CASSLVRLNGYTF.

V and J are TRBV27 and TRBJ1-1, with D unresolved. CDR1 is MNHEY and CDR2 is SMNVEV in the germline V gene (reference sequence). The CDR3 sequence is 18 residues long. Trimming shortened V by 0 bases and J by 0 bases, and 17 bases separated the two germline ends. The CDR3 reads CASSLSSATFGMNTEAFF. Here the CDR3 DNA reads TGTGCCAGCAGTTTATCCTCGGCCACATTCGGTATGAACACTGAAGCTTTCTTT.

This chain joins TRBV28 and TRBJ2-3; either TRBD1 or TRBD2 may supply D (5 bases each). Trimming removed 2 bases from V and 5 bases from J, with 8 bases in between. The CDR3 runs to 13 residues. Per the germline V gene, CDR1 is MDHEN and CDR2 is SYDVKM. For the CDR3, the DNA is TGTGCCAGCAGTTTAGGGGGTATAGATACGCAGTATTTT. This sequence encodes CASSLGGIDTQYF.

This chain connects TRBV6-1 to TRBJ1-5, with D tentatively TRBD1 (5 bases). The CDR3 length is 17 residues. Germline CDR1 MNHNS, CDR2 SASEGT. V gave up 4 bases and J gave up 8 bases, with 24 bases separating them. As DNA, the CDR3 is TGTGCCAGCAGTGTCGACCCCCCGGGGACGCAGCGGAAGCCCCAGCATTTT. Translation gives CASSVDPPGTQRKPQHF.